The source of this T cell receptor (beta chain) is a study of cytomegalovirus exposure and HLA in healthy donors (dated by TCRdb to the late 2010s). Describing the broader study: An earlier analysis of roughly 570 of the donors reported 276 Gb of sequence data and around 110 million unique TCR beta sequences obtained from some 200 million T cells. Roughly 300 gigabases of sequencing data and 78 million or so unique TCR sequences were included in an early release covering 550 to 650 HLA-typed donors. The genetic ancestry cluster associated with self-reported Caucasian donors included around 76% of the approximately 400 genotyped donors. The study aimed to test whether cataloging public T cell receptors could reveal signatures of past pathogen exposure. The T cell repertoires of around 670 subjects were profiled by immunosequencing and related to cytomegalovirus serostatus. Besides the first cohort of roughly 700 subjects, a separate validation cohort made up of 120 different subjects was used. To predict cytomegalovirus infection status, the study combined high-throughput TCR immunosequencing, statistical association of individual TCRs with disease status, and machine learning. In a later analysis, previously published TCR beta repertoires from hundreds of donors were re-analyzed and high-resolution HLA genotyping was added so that TCR occurrence patterns could be studied. In the later analysis, no new phenotypic data were used to find candidate immune exposures; instead, reliance was placed on TCR beta sequences and their occurrence across donors. In an earlier analysis of 550 to 700 of the donors, high-throughput TCR beta sequencing was used to judge whether each TCR beta V gene segment behaved as functional or pseudogenic. Donor age, sex, ethnicity and CMV serostatus were collected together with the repertoire data. Genome-wide SNP genotypes for about three fifths of the roughly 700 donors were used in a later genetic analysis, which treated that subset as a discovery cohort. Every discovery cohort repertoire had been produced on one sequencing platform. Class I and class II HLA loci were covered by the typing at four-digit resolution. Typing coverage differed by locus: A, B, C, DRB1 and DQB1 were typed in roughly 620-640 donors, DQA1 in 522, DPA1 in some 570, and DPB1 in roughly 470. Five DR-DQ haplotypes were treated as single units for association and clustering because of strong linkage in the cohort. Among some 400 genotyped donors of the cohort, an average of about 240,000 unique TCR beta nucleotide sequences was sequenced per donor, of which 15% to 20% were non-productive. Overall results and qualifications from the work: Sequencing depth was assumed to be roughly uniform across donors in the presence/absence analyses, though that assumption may not hold. In both the original and validation cohorts, the classifier was reported to diagnose cytomegalovirus status with high specificity and sensitivity. The sequencing pipeline was judged likely to have produced a cluster of highly shared sequence variants as a technical artifact. V-gene and J-gene trimming of TCR beta chains was associated with a missense DCLRE1C variant in a later genetic analysis, and the association was replicated in an independent cohort. In a later analysis, 15,000 to 20,000 TCR beta sequences were associated with specific HLA alleles at a false discovery rate of 0.05. Immune exposure information for the cohort was limited to CMV serostatus. In this cohort, only TCR beta chains were sequenced, and detectable features were limited by the absence of alpha or paired-chain data. An earlier analysis of several hundred of the donors showed that most TCR beta V segments appeared in productive rearrangements either about 87% or about 30% of the time, which broadly matched IMGT annotations. A few of the identified cytomegalovirus-associated TCR beta chains were confirmed in vitro to be specific for cytomegalovirus antigens. A later analysis found that TCR association rates varied across HLA loci, with DRB1 alleles showing the most associated TCRs and HLA-C alleles the fewest. The authors suggested that the approach could potentially be generalized to other disease states and immunological phenotypes. In a later analysis, several top co-occurrence clusters were reported to appear linked to parvovirus B19, influenza, CMV and Epstein-Barr virus. The study listed around 160 TCR beta chains as associated with cytomegalovirus. HLA typing was unavailable for some donors at each locus, so association tests used only the typed subset. Because the 87-base-pair reads could not distinguish some IMGT-functional V segments, including TRBV6-2 and TRBV6-3, those segments were excluded. When HLA alleles, especially DR and DQ, strongly co-occurred, TCR associations were difficult to assign to individual alleles. Because counts were too low, seventeen rarely observed V segments, including chromosome 9 orphons, were excluded from the earlier analysis of 500 to 700 of the donors. Compared with the roughly 670-donor mean, donors in an Asian-associated ancestry cluster had fewer N-insertions in productive TCRs, according to a later genetic analysis. Across donors, most TCR sequences were observed very rarely, whereas some public TCRs were present in many individuals. Linkage disequilibrium might explain the correlated functional status among segregating V segments, but an unknown experimental factor could not be excluded. In a later analysis, HLA-associated TCR beta chains were found to be more clonally expanded and to have lower generation probabilities than equally common non-associated chains. A further reported finding was that TCR beta sequences accurately predicted the HLA-A and HLA-B alleles for most subjects in the first cohort. According to a later analysis, most CMV-associated TCR beta chains appeared to be HLA-restricted, and the HLA associations seemed to be driven largely by CMV exposure.

A note on this clone: This clone's antigen is unknown.

The CDR3 sequence holds 15 residues, the cysteine and phenylalanine included. Solely the CDR3 DNA is kept, with 45 bases framed from the first base. Compared with germline, V lacks 7 bases and J lacks 6 bases; bases without a gene match: 11. CDR1 is given as SQVTM and CDR2 as ANQGSEA, both from the germline V gene. The cohort was made up of hundreds of healthy bone marrow donors. At the time of sampling, every cohort member was nominally healthy, though immune exposures that went unrecorded were likely present. The donor was CMV seronegative and belonged to the group of several hundred seronegative cohort members. Every donor gave a peripheral blood sample, and the peripheral blood mononuclear cells from that sample were used for TCR beta sequencing. The Qiagen DNeasy Blood Extraction Kit was used to extract genomic DNA from the blood cell samples. Receptors were amplified or captured by the immunoSEQ multiplex PCR assay. The multiplex PCR relied on a mix of 60 forward primers for TCR Vbeta segments and 13 reverse primers for TCR Jbeta segments. The CDR3 region of rearranged TCR beta genes was amplified from genomic DNA by a multiplex PCR assay. The amplified TCR beta libraries were sequenced on the Illumina HiSeq System as 87-base-pair reads. Under the source paper's analysis protocol: A later analysis tallied some 79 million unique TCR beta chains across the 660 or so repertoires, and approximately 11 million of those chains were shared by two or more donors. Raw reads were error-corrected and collapsed into unique sequences by a nearest-neighbor algorithm in which closely related sequences were merged to remove PCR and sequencing errors. CDR3 sequences were aligned to IMGT reference sequences to assign V, D and J gene segments. For a sequence to be retained, a match of at least six nucleotides was required to both a V gene segment and a J gene segment. A rearrangement counted as productive if the CDR3 had no stop codons and remained in frame with V and J, and every other rearrangement counted as non-productive. Following IMGT convention, CDR3 was defined as the stretch from the second conserved V-encoded cysteine to the conserved J-encoded phenylalanine. Sequences without an unambiguous match to a single V gene segment were excluded from the earlier analysis of a few hundred of the donors. An earlier analysis of several hundred of the donors called V segments functional above 56.7% productive rearrangements and segregating when the between-donor standard deviation exceeded 5%. To diagnose cytomegalovirus status from the catalog of TCR beta chain sequences, a statistical classification framework was built. A later analysis assigned V and J genes by comparing TCR nucleotide sequences with IMGT/GENE-DB human TR gene sequences. A later analysis assigned CDR3 sequences and most-parsimonious VDJ recombination scenarios with the TCRdist pipeline. In a later analysis, each TCR beta chain was defined by its CDR3 amino acid sequence together with its V-gene family, and reads lacking a unique V-gene family were excluded. To address suspected cross-contamination and a sequencing artifact, a later analysis removed several hundred highly shared, low-generation-probability nucleotide sequences. In a later analysis, a clonal expansion index for each public chain was calculated from normalized within-repertoire ranks of inferred template counts. Generation probabilities in a later analysis came from a VDJ recombination model fitted to out-of-frame rearrangements, and those results were checked against IGoR. In a later analysis, hypergeometric tests were used to score TCR-TCR, TCR-HLA and TCR-CMV co-occurrence, with a repertoire-size bias correction applied to TCR pairs. False discovery rates were estimated in a later analysis by permuting HLA or CMV assignments 20 times. In a later analysis, co-occurring TCRs were grouped using DBSCAN, and TCRdist sequence similarity was added for clustering within HLA-allele-positive subsets. Co-occurrence clustering excluded repertoires with fewer than 30,000 or more than 120,000 public chains, plus five with anomalous nucleotide sharing. In its TCRdb copy, this immuneACCESS table keeps in-frame sequences only and misses some clones. Where compared with another copy, unresolved V genes explain less than half of these, and the others have no known cause. V and J calls plus clone size are reproduced from that table; the DNA served to infer D and trimming. This sample's table has entries for some 50,000 clones. The top ten constitute about 1% of the sample.

This chain joins TRBV29-1 to TRBJ2-3, and 12 junctional nucleotides match TRBD1. The material sequenced was PBMCs. The receptor's source is a woman aged 35 to 49 in good health and CMV-seronegative. CDR3 sequence: CSARIPGQGADTQYF. The DNA sequence reads TGCAGCGCCAGAATTCCGGGACAGGGGGCGGATACGCAGTATTTT.